The source of this T cell receptor beta chain is a study of control samples from healthy donors and cancer patients. V was clipped by 0 bases and J by 3 bases, with 11 bases between them. Germline values: CDR1 LGHNA, CDR2 YSLEER. The CDR3 runs to 15 residues. Profiled with immunoSEQ multiplex PCR; TCRdb holds only in-frame clones, not every one. The profile shows roughly 120,000 clones, roughly 90% of them singletons. The TCR was taken from a man aged 50-60 years in good health. The gene calls are TRBV4-3 and TRBJ1-2, with D possibly matching TRBD1 (5 bases). The sample was blood. The CDR3 reads CASSQDRVLDYGYTF. In DNA form, the CDR3 reads TGCGCCAGCAGCCAAGACAGGGTTCTGGACTATGGCTACACCTTC.